This TCR beta chain was captured in a study of CD8+CD57+ T cells in acquired aplastic anemia (dated by TCRdb to the late 2010s). About the full investigation: A mean of approximately 2.9 ug of DNA, ranging from about 0.2 to 27.4 ug, was extracted from sorted CD4+ and CD8+ cells. For healthy donor samples, the average read count was around 9.9 million for CD4+ cells and 11 million to 14 million for CD8+ cells.

Study-wide findings and limitations: Patients and healthy controls showed no significant difference in CD8+ Simpson's diversity (P=0.060). Around 30 CD8+ CDR3 sequences were found in both patients and controls but appeared to be highly expressed in patients and within the immunodominant clones of the patients.

Genomic DNA served as template for TCR beta VDJ combination and CDR3 sequence profiling. An Illumina HiSeq 2000 was the platform used for TCR repertoire sequencing. Turning to the authors' computational methods: Repertoire assessment relied on Simpson's diversity index, CDR3 size and DJ length profiles, and TRBV/TRBJ rearrangement plots. Whichever DNA sequence was most abundant in the deep sequencing data was defined as the immunodominant clone. CDR3 amino acid sequences were checked for sharing between subjects and were compared against published repertoires and the VDJdb database. TCRdb reanalyzed the raw reads on its own, using fastp at Q25 for trimming and MiXCR for clone calling, and kept in-frame beta chains. Records with the same CDR3 protein are collapsed into one entry carrying the most frequent genes and DNA. Clone size and V and J calls follow TCRdb, not the original study. The sample table records some 150,000 distinct CDR3 sequences; 35% to 50% of these occur just once. Around 8.4% of the sample is held by the ten biggest clonotypes.

In this study, sorted CD4+ and CD8+ T cells from the blood of healthy subjects and of severe aplastic anemia patients had their TCR repertoires deep-sequenced. Ficoll-Paque density gradient centrifugation was used to isolate peripheral blood mononuclear cells. Before DNA extraction, CD4+ and CD8+ T cells were sorted by FACS or by magnetic beads. In this sample, this clonotype turned up a few times. The clone's antigen remains unknown. Base qualities were left out, and no much larger clone turns up one base away. Reading from cysteine to phenylalanine, the CDR3 counts 17 amino acids. This entry keeps only the CDR3 DNA: 51 bases, framed from base 1. The CDR1 and CDR2 encoded by the germline V gene are MGHDK and SYGVNS. V trim: 3 bases; J trim: 6 bases; unmatched bases: 13.

The clonotype originates from a human donor in good health, serving as a control. Specimen: sorted CD4+, CD8+, or CD8+CD57+ T cells (not recorded which) from PBMCs. This chain is built from TRBV25-1 and TRBJ1-4, with 7 bases matching TRBD1. The DNA sequence follows: TGTGCCAGCAGTGATGGGGCCTACAGGGGCATCTATGAAAAACTGTTTTTT. This codes for CASSDGAYRGIYEKLFF.